Listed below are T cell receptor beta chains from one sample, sequenced in a study of T cell repertoires in aging, cancer and after chemotherapy. TCRdb passed the multiplex PCR reads through MiXCR, listing each CDR3 protein once. Altogether approximately 3,000 distinct CDR3 sequences are present, approximately 24% being singletons, with the ten largest covering 7.5% to 9%. Sequenced input: blood. The receptors originated from a human donor with a solid tumor. CDR3s include the opening cysteine and the closing phenylalanine or tryptophan. D genes are given only for firm matches. Clone size appears in some rows only: once, few, many, or a class for an expanded clone.

J gene,D gene,V gene,clone size,CDR3 DNA,CDR3 protein
TRBJ1-2,-,TRBV6-1,medium-sized,TGTGCCAGCAGTGAAGGCTATGGAAAGACCTTC,CASSEGYGKTF
TRBJ2-7,-,TRBV11-3,-,TGTGCCAGCAGCTCCGGGGGTAACTCCTACGAGCAGTACTTC,CASSSGGNSYEQYF
TRBJ2-5,TRBD1,TRBV10-3,few,TGTGCCATCAGGGACAGGGACCAAGAGACCCAGTACTTC,CAIRDRDQETQYF
TRBJ1-2,-,TRBV4-3,-,TGCGCCAGCAGCCAAGACCTGGGGGCTAACTATGGCTACACCTTC,CASSQDLGANYGYTF
TRBJ2-1,TRBD2,TRBV5-5,few,TGTGCCAGCAGCATAATCGGGACTAGCTACAATGAGCAGTTCTTC,CASSIIGTSYNEQFF
TRBJ2-7,-,TRBV18,-,TGTGCCAGCTCACTGACCGAGGGAGCGGGCTACGAGCAGTACTTC,CASSLTEGAGYEQYF
TRBJ1-2,-,TRBV19,-,TGTGCCAGTACCTTCAGCCCGGGGGGGAAAGGCTATGGCTACACCTTC,CASTFSPGGKGYGYTF
TRBJ2-1,TRBD2,TRBV20-1,few,TGCAGTGTTCGGACAGCGGGAGGATGGTATGAGCAGTTCTTC,CSVRTAGGWYEQFF
TRBJ2-5,-,TRBV6-2/TRBV6-3,-,TGTGCCAGCAGTTCCAGACAAGAGACCCAGTACTTC,CASSSRQETQYF
TRBJ2-5,TRBD1,TRBV24-1,-,TGTGCCACCAGTTTAGGGGGCTTTGAGACCCAGTACTTC,CATSLGGFETQYF
TRBJ2-6,-,TRBV20-1,medium-sized,TGCAGTGTCCCCTCTGGGGCCAACGTCCTGACTTTC,CSVPSGANVLTF
TRBJ2-1,TRBD2,TRBV12-3/TRBV12-4,-,TGTGCCAGCAGTACCCCTACTAGCGCCCTAGTCTCCTACAATGAGCAGTTCTTC,CASSTPTSALVSYNEQFF
TRBJ2-1,TRBD1,TRBV24-1,-,TGTGCCACCAGTGATACCGACAGGGGGATTTACAATGAGCAGTTCTTC,CATSDTDRGIYNEQFF
TRBJ1-4,-,TRBV6-1,few,TGTGCCAGCAGTTGGACATCAACTAATGAAAAACTGTTTTTT,CASSWTSTNEKLFF
TRBJ2-1,-,TRBV7-6,medium-sized,TGTGCCAGCAGCTTACTAGGCCAGGATGAGCAGTTCTTC,CASSLLGQDEQFF
TRBJ2-2,-,TRBV19,few,TGTGCCAGTAGTATAGATCTGAGGTCCGGGGAGCTGTTTTTT,CASSIDLRSGELFF
TRBJ2-6,-,TRBV12-3/TRBV12-4,medium-sized,TGTGCCACCTGTCTGGCCGGGGCCAACGTCCTGACTTTC,CATCLAGANVLTF
TRBJ2-1,-,TRBV19,few,TGTGCCAGTAGTCCCGGGACGGCCTTCGGGGATGAGCAGTTCTTC,CASSPGTAFGDEQFF
TRBJ1-2,-,TRBV27,few,TGTGCCAGCCTTGGGGGGTACCCAGCTAACTATGGCTACACCTTC,CASLGGYPANYGYTF
TRBJ2-7,-,TRBV6-1,few,TGTGCCAGCACCGGCAGGGGCTACGAGCAGTACTTC,CASTGRGYEQYF
TRBJ2-2,TRBD2,TRBV30,medium-sized,TGTGCCTGGAGCGCGGGGGGCGGCACCGGGGAGCTGTTTTTT,CAWSAGGGTGELFF
TRBJ1-2,TRBD1,TRBV5-4,-,TGTGCCAGCAGCCCCGAGTGGGGACAGGGATATGGCTACACCTTC,CASSPEWGQGYGYTF
TRBJ2-7,-,TRBV27,few,TGTGCCAGCAGTGGCGGACAGCTCTCCTACGAGCAGTACTTC,CASSGGQLSYEQYF
TRBJ1-5,-,TRBV28,-,TGTGCCAGCAGTCTATCAGGGGAGGTCCAGCCCCAGCATTTT,CASSLSGEVQPQHF
TRBJ1-1,TRBD1,TRBV4-2,medium-sized,TGTGCCAGCAGCCTACTGACAGGGTCCCTCTCTGAAGCTTTCTTT,CASSLLTGSLSEAFF
TRBJ1-1,-,TRBV7-9,-,TGTGCCAGCAGCTTAGAACTTTGGCTGGAAGCTTTCTTT,CASSLELWLEAFF
TRBJ2-7,TRBD2,TRBV20-1,few,TGCAGTGCTGGGGGGGAATACGAGCAGTACTTC,CSAGGEYEQYF
TRBJ2-1,-,TRBV6-2/TRBV6-3,-,TGTGCCAGCAGTCCCCAGGGTAGGGGCTCCTACAATGAGCAGTTCTTC,CASSPQGRGSYNEQFF
TRBJ1-2,-,TRBV19,few,TGTGCCAGCGCAAGTAACGTAGGATTTTATGGCTACACCTTC,CASASNVGFYGYTF
TRBJ2-2,-,TRBV11-2,few,TGTGCCAGCAGCTGGCGGGGGCGGTCGTCCGGGGAGCTGTTTTTT,CASSWRGRSSGELFF
TRBJ2-3,-,TRBV12-3/TRBV12-4,few,TGTGCCAGCAGGCAAACAGGAAAGACCACAGATACGCAGTATTTT,CASRQTGKTTDTQYF
TRBJ1-5,-,TRBV6-2/TRBV6-3,-,TGTGCCAGCAGTTACTCGAATATTGGCAATCAGCCCCAGCATTTT,CASSYSNIGNQPQHF
TRBJ2-3,-,TRBV7-3,medium-sized,TGTGCCAGCAGCCCCCCCTCCGAGGATACGCAGTATTTT,CASSPPSEDTQYF
TRBJ1-4,-,TRBV10-3,-,TGTGCCATCAGTGAGCGGAGGCTGCTAGATAATGAAAAACTGTTTTTT,CAISERRLLDNEKLFF
TRBJ1-6,-,TRBV6-2/TRBV6-3,-,TGTGCCAGCAGTTTCTGGGTGGTGGATTCACCCCTCCACTTT,CASSFWVVDSPLHF
TRBJ1-2,-,TRBV24-1,-,TGTGCCACCTCCGACACCACTCACCGCTATGGCTACACCTTC,CATSDTTHRYGYTF
TRBJ2-1,-,TRBV6-1,few,TGTGCCAGCAGTGAACAACAGGGCGTCTCCTACAATGAGCAGTTCTTC,CASSEQQGVSYNEQFF
TRBJ2-5,-,TRBV10-3,-,TGTGCCATCAGTGAGTCTGTGGGGCTCCAAGAGACCCAGTACTTC,CAISESVGLQETQYF
TRBJ2-7,TRBD2,TRBV28,few,TGTGCAAGCGGGACTAGCGGGGGAACCTACGAGCAGTACTTC,CASGTSGGTYEQYF
TRBJ2-5,-,TRBV13,-,TGTGCCAGCAGCTTAGATAAGCAGTTCCAAGAGACCAAGTACTTC,CASSLDKQFQETKYF
TRBJ1-6,-,TRBV5-5,-,TGTGCCAGCAGCGTAGACCGGCGGTCACCCCTCCACTTT,CASSVDRRSPLHF
TRBJ1-6,-,TRBV10-3,medium-sized,TGTGCCAGCAGTCCCCGGGGAGAATCACCCCTCCACTTT,CASSPRGESPLHF
TRBJ1-5,-,TRBV6-2/TRBV6-3,-,TGTGCCAGCAGTTACTCGAGTGCCCAGGGAAGGCAGCCCCAGCATTTT,CASSYSSAQGRQPQHF
TRBJ1-1,-,TRBV12-3/TRBV12-4,-,TGTGCCAGCACTCTGGGGGGGGTGGGAACTGAAGCTTTCTTT,CASTLGGVGTEAFF
TRBJ2-1,-,TRBV19,few,TGTGCCAGTAGTATAAACGGACTCCTTGTCAATGAGCAGTTCTTC,CASSINGLLVNEQFF
TRBJ2-7,-,TRBV6-1,medium-sized,TGTGCCAGCAGCGGCGGGACCCCGACTAACGAGCAGTACTTC,CASSGGTPTNEQYF
TRBJ2-7,TRBD1,TRBV12-3/TRBV12-4,-,TGTGCCAGCAGGGGGACGGGACAGGGTCGTTATGAGTACTTC,CASRGTGQGRYEYF